This T cell receptor (beta chain) originates from a study of blood T cell repertoires in COVID-19. Turning to the study itself: Samples of COVID-19 (acute and convalescent) were obtained from the United States, Italy and Spain. From T cells, B-cell-depleted T cells, or PBMCs came the material, which was cDNA or gDNA.

Sequencing used immunoSEQ multiplex PCR; TCRdb keeps in-frame clones, though not all of them. The sample shows 69,000 or so clones, more than 80% of them seen only once. V was pared by 4 bases and J by 1 base, with 13 bases between. CDR1 and CDR2 (germline): SGHTA, FQGTGA. This CDR3 has 15 amino acids. The chain recombines TRBV7-3 with TRBJ1-1; a weak D match, TRBD1 (6 bases). This receptor was taken from a woman at least 80 years old with active or convalescent COVID-19. The sequencing input was peripheral blood. CDR3 coding DNA: TGTGCCAGCAGCTCTCAGACAGGAGGGAACACTGAAGCTTTCTTT. It is translated as CASSSQTGGNTEAFF.